Sequencing of this TCR beta chain was carried out in a study of shared clonotypes between healthy human individuals. The V gene's germline CDR1 is ENHRY and CDR2 SYGVKD. There are 15 residues in the CDR3. With V trimmed by 0 bases and J by 6 bases, 5 bases remained unmatched. The study drew all its donors from Caucasian adults living in Nashville, Tennessee. Some clones are missing from TCRdb's copy, which holds only in-frame ones; the method was immunoSEQ multiplex PCR. The data contain 1.4 million or so clones, around 98.5% of them singletons. The chain has TRBV10-3 and TRBJ2-1; the match to TRBD2 covers 7 bases. The sample was naive CD4+ T cells sorted from blood. This sample's subset: CD45RA+ positively selected. The receptor was isolated from a man aged 30 to 45 in good health. The CDR3 reads CAISESGTMGNEQFF. The CDR3 bases are TGTGCCATCAGTGAGTCTGGGACTATGGGCAATGAGCAGTTCTTC.